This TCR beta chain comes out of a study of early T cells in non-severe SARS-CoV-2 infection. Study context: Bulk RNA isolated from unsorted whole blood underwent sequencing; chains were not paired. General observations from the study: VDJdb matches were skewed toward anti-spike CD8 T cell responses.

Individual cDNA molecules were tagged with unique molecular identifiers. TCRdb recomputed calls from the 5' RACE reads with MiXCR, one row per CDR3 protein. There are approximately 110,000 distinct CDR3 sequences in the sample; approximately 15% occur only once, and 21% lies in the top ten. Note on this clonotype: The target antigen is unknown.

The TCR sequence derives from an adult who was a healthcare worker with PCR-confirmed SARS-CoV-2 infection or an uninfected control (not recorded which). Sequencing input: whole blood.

CDR3 protein: CASSLLAGGELFF. Here the CDR3 DNA reads TGTGCCAGCAGCTTACTGGCAGGCGGGGAGCTGTTTTTT. The chain uses TRBV7-3 and TRBJ2-2; D gene unclear. The V end lost 2 bases, the J end lost 7 bases, and 8 bases lay between the germline ends. Germline assignment: CDR1 SGHTA and CDR2 FQGTGA. The CDR3 runs 13 residues. Full variable domain (remainder filled in from reference TRBV7-3 and TRBJ2-2): GAGVSQTPSNKVTEKGKYVELRCDPISGHTALYWYRQSLGQGPEFLIYFQGTGAADDSGLPNDRFFAVRPEGSVSTLKIQRTERGDSAVYLCASSLLAGGELFFGEGSRLTVL.